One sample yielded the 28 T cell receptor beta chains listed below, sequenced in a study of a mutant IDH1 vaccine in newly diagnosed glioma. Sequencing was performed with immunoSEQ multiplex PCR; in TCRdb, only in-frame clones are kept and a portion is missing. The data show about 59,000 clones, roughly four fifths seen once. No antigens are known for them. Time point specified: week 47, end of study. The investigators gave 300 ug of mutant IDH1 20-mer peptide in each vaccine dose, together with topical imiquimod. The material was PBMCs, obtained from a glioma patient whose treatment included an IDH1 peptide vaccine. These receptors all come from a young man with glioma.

CDR3 bases: TGTGCCAGTAGTACCTTACCGGGACAGAACACTGAAGCTTTCTTT. This sequence encodes CASSTLPGQNTEAFF. The V call is TRBV19, the J call TRBJ1-1; D perhaps matches TRBD1 (6 bases). Trimming cost V 4 bases and J 1 base, with 13 bases left between them. The CDR3 spans 15 residues. From germline, CDR1 is LNHDA and CDR2 SQIVND (reference sequence).

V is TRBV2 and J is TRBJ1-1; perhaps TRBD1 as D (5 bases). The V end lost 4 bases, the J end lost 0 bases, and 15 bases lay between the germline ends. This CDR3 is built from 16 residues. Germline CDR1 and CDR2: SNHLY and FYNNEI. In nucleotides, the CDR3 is TGTGCCAGCAGTGTTGTAGGGGTGAGGATGAACACTGAAGCTTTCTTT. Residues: CASSVVGVRMNTEAFF.

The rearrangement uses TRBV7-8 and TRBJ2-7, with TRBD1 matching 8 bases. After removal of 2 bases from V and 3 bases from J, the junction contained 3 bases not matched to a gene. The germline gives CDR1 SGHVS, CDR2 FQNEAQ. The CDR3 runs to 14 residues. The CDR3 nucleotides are TGTGCCAGCAGCTTATCCGACAGGGGCTACGAGCAGTACTTC. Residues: CASSLSDRGYEQYF.

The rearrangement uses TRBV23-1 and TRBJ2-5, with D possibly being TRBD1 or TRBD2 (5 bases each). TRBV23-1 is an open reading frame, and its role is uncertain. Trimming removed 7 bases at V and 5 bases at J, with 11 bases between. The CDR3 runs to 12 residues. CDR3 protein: CASTLGEETQYF. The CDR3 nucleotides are TGCGCCAGCACCTTAGGGGAGGAGACCCAGTACTTC.

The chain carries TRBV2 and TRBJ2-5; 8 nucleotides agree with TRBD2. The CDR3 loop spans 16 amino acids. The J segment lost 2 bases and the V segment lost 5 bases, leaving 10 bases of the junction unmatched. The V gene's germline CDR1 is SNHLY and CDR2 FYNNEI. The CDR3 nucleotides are TGTGCCAGCAGTACGAACGTAGCGGGGACTCAAGAGACCCAGTACTTC. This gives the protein CASSTNVAGTQETQYF.

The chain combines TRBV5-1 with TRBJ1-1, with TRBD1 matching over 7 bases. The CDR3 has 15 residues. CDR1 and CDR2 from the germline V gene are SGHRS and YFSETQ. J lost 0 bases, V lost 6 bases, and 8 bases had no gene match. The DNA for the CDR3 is TGCGCCAGCACCCGGGACAGCGATTTGAACACTGAAGCTTTCTTT. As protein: CASTRDSDLNTEAFF.

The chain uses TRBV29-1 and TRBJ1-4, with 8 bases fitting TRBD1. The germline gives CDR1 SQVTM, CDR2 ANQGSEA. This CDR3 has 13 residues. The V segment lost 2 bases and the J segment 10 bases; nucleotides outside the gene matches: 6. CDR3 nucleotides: TGCAGCGTTGAACTTGACAGGGGAGGAAAACTGTTTTTT. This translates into CSVELDRGGKLFF.

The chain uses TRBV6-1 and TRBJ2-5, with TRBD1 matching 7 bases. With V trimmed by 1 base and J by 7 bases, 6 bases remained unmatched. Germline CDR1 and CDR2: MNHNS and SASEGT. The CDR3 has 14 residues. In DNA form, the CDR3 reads TGTGCCAGCAGTGAAGAGGGACAGCCATTGACCCAGTACTTC. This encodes CASSEEGQPLTQYF.

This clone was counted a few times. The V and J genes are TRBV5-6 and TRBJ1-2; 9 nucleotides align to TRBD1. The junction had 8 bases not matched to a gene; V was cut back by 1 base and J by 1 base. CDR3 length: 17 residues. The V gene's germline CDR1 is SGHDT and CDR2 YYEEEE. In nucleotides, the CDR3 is TGTGCCAGCAGCTTGTCACAGGGGGCCCTTAATAACTATGGCTACACCTTC. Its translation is CASSLSQGALNNYGYTF.

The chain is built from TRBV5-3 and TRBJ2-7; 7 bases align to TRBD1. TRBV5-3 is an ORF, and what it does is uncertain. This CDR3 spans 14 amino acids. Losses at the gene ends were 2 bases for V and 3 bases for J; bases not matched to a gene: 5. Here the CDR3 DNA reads TGTGCCAGAAGCTTCGGACAGGTGAGCTACGAGCAGTACTTC. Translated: CARSFGQVSYEQYF.

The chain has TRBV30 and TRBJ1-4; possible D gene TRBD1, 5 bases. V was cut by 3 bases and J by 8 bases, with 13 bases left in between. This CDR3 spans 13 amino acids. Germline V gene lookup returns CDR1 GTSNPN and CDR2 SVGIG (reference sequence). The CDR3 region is CAWRVAGGEKLFF. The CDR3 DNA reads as TGTGCCTGGAGGGTTGCGGGGGGAGAAAAACTGTTTTTT.

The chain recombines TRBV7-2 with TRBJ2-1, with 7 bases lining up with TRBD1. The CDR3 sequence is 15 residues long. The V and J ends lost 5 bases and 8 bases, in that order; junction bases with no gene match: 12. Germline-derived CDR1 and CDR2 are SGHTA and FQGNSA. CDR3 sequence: CASSPRQGVGHEQFF. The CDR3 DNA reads TGTGCCAGCAGCCCCCGACAGGGAGTGGGCCATGAGCAGTTCTTC.

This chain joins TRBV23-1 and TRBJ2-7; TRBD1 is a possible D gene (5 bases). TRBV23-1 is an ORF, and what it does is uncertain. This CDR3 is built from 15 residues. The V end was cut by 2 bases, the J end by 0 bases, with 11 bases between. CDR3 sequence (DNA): TGCGCCAGCAGTCAAATCAGGGCAACCTCCTACGAGCAGTACTTC. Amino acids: CASSQIRATSYEQYF.

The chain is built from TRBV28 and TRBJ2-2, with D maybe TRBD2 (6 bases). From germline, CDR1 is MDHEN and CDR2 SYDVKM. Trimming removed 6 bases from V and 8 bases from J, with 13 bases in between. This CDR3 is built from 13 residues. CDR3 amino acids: CASRALAVGELFF. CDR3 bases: TGTGCCAGCAGGGCCTTAGCGGTTGGGGAGCTGTTTTTT.

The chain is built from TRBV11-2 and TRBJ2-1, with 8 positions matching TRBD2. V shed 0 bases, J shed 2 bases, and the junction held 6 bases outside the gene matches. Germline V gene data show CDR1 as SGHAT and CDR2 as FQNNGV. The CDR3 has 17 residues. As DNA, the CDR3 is TGTGCCAGCAGCTTAGATCGGGGCGGGGGGCCCTACAATGAGCAGTTCTTC. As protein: CASSLDRGGGPYNEQFF.

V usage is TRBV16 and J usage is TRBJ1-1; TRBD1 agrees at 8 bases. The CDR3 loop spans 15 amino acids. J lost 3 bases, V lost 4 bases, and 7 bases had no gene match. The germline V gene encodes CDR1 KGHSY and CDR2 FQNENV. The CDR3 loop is CASSPQGGRDTEAFF. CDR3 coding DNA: TGTGCCAGCAGCCCACAGGGGGGGCGGGACACTGAAGCTTTCTTT.

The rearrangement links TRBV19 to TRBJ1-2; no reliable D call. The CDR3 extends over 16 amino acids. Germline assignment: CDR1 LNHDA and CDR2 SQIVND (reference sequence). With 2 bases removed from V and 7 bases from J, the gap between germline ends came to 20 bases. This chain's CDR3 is CASSIYSISGSSGYTF. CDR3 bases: TGTGCCAGTAGTATATATAGCATTAGTGGTAGCAGTGGCTACACCTTC.

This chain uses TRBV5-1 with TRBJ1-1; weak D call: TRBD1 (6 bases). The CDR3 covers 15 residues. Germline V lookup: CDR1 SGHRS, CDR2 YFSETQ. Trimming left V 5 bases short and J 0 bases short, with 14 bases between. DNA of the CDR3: TGCGCCAGCAGGGAGGTAACAGGGCTGAACACTGAAGCTTTCTTT. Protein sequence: CASREVTGLNTEAFF.

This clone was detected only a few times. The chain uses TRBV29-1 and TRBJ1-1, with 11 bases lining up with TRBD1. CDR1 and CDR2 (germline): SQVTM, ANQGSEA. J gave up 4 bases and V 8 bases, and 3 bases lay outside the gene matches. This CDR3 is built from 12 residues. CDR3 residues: CSLGQGATEAFF. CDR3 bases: TGCAGCTTAGGACAGGGGGCCACTGAAGCTTTCTTT.

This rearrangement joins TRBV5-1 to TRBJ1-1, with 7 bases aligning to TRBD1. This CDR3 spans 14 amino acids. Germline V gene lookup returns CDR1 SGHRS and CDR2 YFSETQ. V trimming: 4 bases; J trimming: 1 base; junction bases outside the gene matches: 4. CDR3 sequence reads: CASSPTGANTEAFF. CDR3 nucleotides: TGCGCCAGCAGCCCAACAGGGGCGAACACTGAAGCTTTCTTT.

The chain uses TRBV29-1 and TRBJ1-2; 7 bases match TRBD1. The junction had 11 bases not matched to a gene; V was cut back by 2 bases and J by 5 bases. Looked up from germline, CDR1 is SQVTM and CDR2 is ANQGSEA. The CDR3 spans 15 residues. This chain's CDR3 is CSVEKGRGPTYGYTF. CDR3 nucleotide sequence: TGCAGCGTTGAAAAGGGGAGGGGGCCCACTTATGGCTACACCTTC. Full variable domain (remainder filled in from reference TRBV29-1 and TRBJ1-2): SAVISQKPSRDICQRGTSLTIQCQVDSQVTMMFWYRQQPGQSLTLIATANQGSEATYESGFVIDKFPISRPNLTFSTLTVSNMSPEDSSIYLCSVEKGRGPTYGYTFGSGTRLTVV.

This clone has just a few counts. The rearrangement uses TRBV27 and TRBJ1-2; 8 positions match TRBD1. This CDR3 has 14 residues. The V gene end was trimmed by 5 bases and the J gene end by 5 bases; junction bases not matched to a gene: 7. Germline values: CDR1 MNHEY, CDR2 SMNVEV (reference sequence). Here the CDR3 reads CASSPRQGQYGYTF. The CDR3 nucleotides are TGTGCCAGCAGTCCGAGACAGGGGCAGTATGGCTACACCTTC.

CDR3 nucleotide sequence: TGTGCCAGCAGTTACTCAGGGACATTTACTGGCTACACCTTC. The encoded protein is CASSYSGTFTGYTF. The chain links TRBV6-5 to TRBJ1-2; the D gene is possibly TRBD1 (6 bases). Per germline, CDR1 MNHEY and CDR2 SVGAGI. The CDR3 consists of 14 residues. Trimming left V 0 bases short and J 7 bases short, with 12 bases between.

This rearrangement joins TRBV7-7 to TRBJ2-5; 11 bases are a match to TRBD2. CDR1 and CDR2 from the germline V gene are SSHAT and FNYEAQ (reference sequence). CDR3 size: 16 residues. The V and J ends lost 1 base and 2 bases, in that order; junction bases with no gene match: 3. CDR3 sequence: CASSLELAGAQETQYF. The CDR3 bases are TGTGCCAGCAGCTTAGAACTAGCGGGGGCGCAAGAGACCCAGTACTTC.

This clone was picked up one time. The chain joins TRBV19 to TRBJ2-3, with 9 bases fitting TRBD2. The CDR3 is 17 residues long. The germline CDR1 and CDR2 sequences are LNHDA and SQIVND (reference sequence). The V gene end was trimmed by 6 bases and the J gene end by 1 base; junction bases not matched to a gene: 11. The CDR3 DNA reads TGTGCCAGTAGCGCGCGGGGGGGCCTTATGGGCACAGATACGCAGTATTTT. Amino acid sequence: CASSARGGLMGTDTQYF. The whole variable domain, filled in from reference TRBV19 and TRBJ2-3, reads DGGITQSPKYLFRKEGQNVTLSCEQNLNHDAMYWYRQDPGQGLRLIYYSQIVNDFQKGDIAEGYSVSREKKESFPLTVTSAQKNPTAFYLCASSARGGLMGTDTQYFGPGTRLTVL.

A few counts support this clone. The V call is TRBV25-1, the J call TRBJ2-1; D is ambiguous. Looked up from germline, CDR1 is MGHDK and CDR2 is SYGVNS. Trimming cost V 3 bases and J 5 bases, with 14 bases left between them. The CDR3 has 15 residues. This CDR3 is CASSDQDGRNNEQFF. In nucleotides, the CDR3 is TGTGCCAGCAGTGACCAAGACGGAAGAAACAATGAGCAGTTCTTC.

The CDR3 sequence: CASSQGGLQPQHF. The CDR3 DNA sequence: TGTGCCAGCAGTCAGGGTGGGCTTCAGCCCCAGCATTTT. This chain connects TRBV2 to TRBJ1-5; D possibly corresponds to TRBD1 (5 bases). The CDR3 sequence is 13 residues long. The germline CDR1 and CDR2 sequences are SNHLY and FYNNEI. V was shortened by 5 bases and J by 6 bases, with 11 bases between the two germline ends.

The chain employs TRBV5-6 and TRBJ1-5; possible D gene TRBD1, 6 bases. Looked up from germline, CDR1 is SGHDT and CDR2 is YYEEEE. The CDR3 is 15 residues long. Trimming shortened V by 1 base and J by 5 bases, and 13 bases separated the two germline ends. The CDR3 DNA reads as TGTGCCAGCAGCTTGTTGGGCAGGGGTGATCAGCCCCAGCATTTT. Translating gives CASSLLGRGDQPQHF. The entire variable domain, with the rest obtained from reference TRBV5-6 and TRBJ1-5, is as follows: DAGVTQSPTHLIKTRGQQVTLRCSPKSGHDTVSWYQQALGQGPQFIFQYYEEEERQRGNFPDRFSGHQFPNYSSELNVNALLLGDSALYLCASSLLGRGDQPQHFGDGTRLSIL.